The source of this T cell receptor (beta chain) is a study of blood T cell repertoires in COVID-19. This clone was seen only once. Assay used: immunoSEQ multiplex PCR; TCRdb lists only in-frame clones, some missing. In the table there are 180,000 or so clones, 75% to 90% of which are singletons. Germline values: CDR1 SGHNT, CDR2 YENEEA. This CDR3 contains 14 residues. Losses at the gene ends were 5 bases for V and 7 bases for J; bases not matched to a gene: 10. The sequence was collected from a woman in her sixties or seventies with acute or convalescent COVID-19. This chain uses TRBV11-3 with TRBJ1-2; 7 bases map to TRBD1. Sample: peripheral blood. CDR3 loop: CASSRLRGLGGYTF. The CDR3 nucleotides are TGTGCCAGCAGCCGGCTGAGGGGGCTGGGTGGCTACACCTTC. The full variable domain, in which reference TRBV11-3 and TRBJ1-2 provide the parts outside the CDR3, is EAGVVQSPRYKIIEKKQPVAFWCNPISGHNTLYWYLQNLGQGPELLIRYENEEAVDDSQLPKDRFSAERLKGVDSTLKIQPAELGDSAVYLCASSRLRGLGGYTFGSGTRLTVV.